The source of this T cell receptor (beta chain) is a study of human T cells and chemical hapten exposure (dated by TCRdb to the early 2020s). Background on the whole study: For sensitization, 2% DPC in acetone was applied to a roughly 2 cm by roughly 2 cm area of upper inner arm skin. Patients additionally received weekly therapeutic DPC doses to the scalp throughout the approximately 24-week study period. Patch tests used Finn chambers with 0.01% DPC on the upper back, scored after 6 days by International Contact Dermatitis Research Group standards. Most of the patients in the cohort were female, and the cohort covered alopecia areata with under or over 50% scalp involvement, alopecia totalis and alopecia universalis. Libraries were combined into a pool for sequencing, and differences in TCR yield between samples came mainly from small differences in library volumes within the pool. In alopecia patients, the study followed how the peripheral blood TCR repertoire changed in vivo over primary and secondary sensitization to diphenylcyclopropenone (DPC), a hapten. Blood was sampled from patients pre-sensitization (week 0) and at 2, 6 and about 24 weeks after DPC sensitization. Approximately 30 alopecia patients provided blood for TCR sequencing at one to four time points (pre-sensitization, 2, 6 and 24 weeks).

Broader findings and caveats from the paper: All patients had alopecia, a presumed autoimmune disease, so their immune response might differ from that of healthy individuals. Repeated subsampling changed both the strength of the expansion versus patch-test correlation and the threshold at which that correlation became significant. Expanded TCRs formed significantly more large CDR3 similarity clusters than pre-sensitization or healthy control sets, consistent with antigen-driven responses. The number of TCRs above 1 in 1000 frequency did not change with DPC sensitization; there was no evidence of global repertoire structure alterations. Patch test score correlated positively with the number of PT1 expanded TCRs, reaching significance at thresholds 8, 16 and 32 but not at 4.

The germline ends are 16 bases apart after V is trimmed by 2 bases and J by 5 bases. For CDR1 and CDR2, the germline V gene (reference sequence) lists SGHNT and YYREEE. The CDR3 has 15 amino acids, counting the end cysteine and phenylalanine. Only the CDR3 DNA stays, 45 bases, in frame from base 1. Details on this clonotype: The target of this receptor is not known. No per-base quality is available; no much larger clone lies one base away.

Explained via the paper, the time point label denotes: patch test 3, about 24 weeks after DPC sensitization. The treatment or condition label, read with the paper, signifies: therapeutic diphenylcyclopropenone sensitization with weekly scalp DPC. At each patch-test visit, blood was drawn before the patch test was applied. Patients were eligible if aged 18 to 70, diagnosed with alopecia and judged suitable for DPC therapy, and pregnant patients were excluded. Unfractionated whole blood was collected in Tempus Blood RNA tubes, and total RNA was extracted from that blood. The library relied on RACE. Instrument used: NextSeq 500. Library preparation attached unique molecular identifiers to individual cDNA molecules for quantitative, reproducible TCR counting. Each blood RNA sample was used to sequence both TCR alpha and TCR beta chains. The study's processing was this. The median number of TCRs per sample was over 95,000, ranging from roughly 20,000 to 690,600. V, J and CDR3 annotation of the TCR reads was performed with the Decombinator software suite. Every sample was subsampled to the same number of TCRs (28,000) for the PS versus PT1 abundance plots. TCRs were defined as expanded if absent before sensitization and observed at least eight times at the 2-week time point. The public reads were run again by TCRdb, first through fastp at Q25 and then through MiXCR, and only productive beta chains were kept. Rows matching on CDR3 protein sequence are summarized as one entry with the most common DNA and genes. TCRdb assigned the V and J calls; the authors' analysis was not used. In all, the sample holds 210,000 or so distinct CDR3 sequences, and 24% of those were seen once. The ten biggest clones cover 2% to 2.5% of the sample.

Specimen: whole blood, collected in connection with sensitization to the hapten diphenylcyclopropenone (DPC). This clonotype originated in a woman aged 40 to 55 with alopecia areata. Some clones in this sample may be carry-over from other donors' samples. The chain couples TRBV5-4 to TRBJ2-5, with no D gene named confidently. The base sequence is TGTGCCAGCAGCTTCTTTTCTGTGGGCGGTGAGACCCAGTACTTC. This translates into CASSFFSVGGETQYF.